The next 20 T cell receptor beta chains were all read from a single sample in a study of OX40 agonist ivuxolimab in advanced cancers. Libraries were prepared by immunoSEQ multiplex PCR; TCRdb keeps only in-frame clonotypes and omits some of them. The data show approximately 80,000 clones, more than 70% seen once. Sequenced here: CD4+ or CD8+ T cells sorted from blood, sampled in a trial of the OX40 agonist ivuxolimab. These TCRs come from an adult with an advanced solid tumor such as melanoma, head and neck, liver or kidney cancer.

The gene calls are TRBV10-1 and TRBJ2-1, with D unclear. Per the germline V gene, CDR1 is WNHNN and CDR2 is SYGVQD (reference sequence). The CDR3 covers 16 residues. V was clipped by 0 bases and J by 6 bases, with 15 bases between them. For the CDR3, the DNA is TGCGCCAGCAGTGAGTCGAGAGGATTGGGCGGCAATGAGCAGTTCTTC. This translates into CASSESRGLGGNEQFF.

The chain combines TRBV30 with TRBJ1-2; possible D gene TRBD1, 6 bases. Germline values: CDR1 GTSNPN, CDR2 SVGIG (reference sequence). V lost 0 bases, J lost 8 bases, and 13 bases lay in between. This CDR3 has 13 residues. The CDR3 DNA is TGTGCCTGGAGTGTAGCGGGGGCGGCGGGCTACACCTTC. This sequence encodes CAWSVAGAAGYTF.

The CDR3 spells CASSLAPGQRGNTGELFF. The CDR3 region has the DNA TGTGCCAGCAGCTTAGCCCCCGGGCAGCGGGGGAACACCGGGGAGCTGTTTTTT. The rearrangement uses TRBV7-6 and TRBJ2-2; TRBD2 matches at 7 bases. The V and J ends lost 0 bases and 1 base, in that order; junction bases with no gene match: 8. The CDR3 length is 18 residues. Germline CDR1 and CDR2: SGHVS and FNYEAQ.

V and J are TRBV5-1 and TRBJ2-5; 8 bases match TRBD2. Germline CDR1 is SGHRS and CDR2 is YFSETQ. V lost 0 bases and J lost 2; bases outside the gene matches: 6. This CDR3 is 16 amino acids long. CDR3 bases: TGCGCCAGCAGCTTGGTCGCTAGCGGGCGTCAAGAGACCCAGTACTTC. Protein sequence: CASSLVASGRQETQYF.

CDR3 residues: CASSPDIYSNQPQHF. The DNA of the CDR3 is TGTGCCAGCAGTCCGGACATATATAGCAATCAGCCCCAGCATTTT. This rearrangement joins TRBV2 to TRBJ1-5, with a possible D match to TRBD1 (5 bases). The CDR3 is 15 amino acids. Trimming removed 5 bases from V and 0 bases from J, with 11 bases in between. Germline values: CDR1 SNHLY, CDR2 FYNNEI.

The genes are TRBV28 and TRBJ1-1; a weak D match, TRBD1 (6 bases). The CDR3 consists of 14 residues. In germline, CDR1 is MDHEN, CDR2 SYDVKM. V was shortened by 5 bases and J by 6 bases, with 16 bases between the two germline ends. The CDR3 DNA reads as TGTGCCAGCAGTCCGGTGGGGGCGATTTCTGAAGCTTTCTTT. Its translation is CASSPVGAISEAFF.

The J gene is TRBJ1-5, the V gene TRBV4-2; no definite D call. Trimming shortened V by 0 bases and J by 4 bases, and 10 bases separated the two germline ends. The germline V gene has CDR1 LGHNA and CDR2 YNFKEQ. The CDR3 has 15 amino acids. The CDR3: CASSQDFVGNQPQHF. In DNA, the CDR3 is TGTGCCAGCAGCCAAGATTTTGTAGGGAATCAGCCCCAGCATTTT.

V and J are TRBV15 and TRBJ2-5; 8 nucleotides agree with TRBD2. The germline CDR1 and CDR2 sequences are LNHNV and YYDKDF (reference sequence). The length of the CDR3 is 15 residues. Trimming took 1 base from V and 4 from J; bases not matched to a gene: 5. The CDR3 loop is CATSRAGGVGETQYF. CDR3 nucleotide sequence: TGTGCCACCAGCAGAGCGGGGGGGGTCGGAGAGACCCAGTACTTC. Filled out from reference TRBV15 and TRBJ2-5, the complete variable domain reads DAMVIQNPRYQVTQFGKPVTLSCSQTLNHNVMYWYQQKSSQAPKLLFHYYDKDFNNEADTPDNFQSRRPNTSFCFLDIRSPGLGDTAMYLCATSRAGGVGETQYFGPGTRLLVL.

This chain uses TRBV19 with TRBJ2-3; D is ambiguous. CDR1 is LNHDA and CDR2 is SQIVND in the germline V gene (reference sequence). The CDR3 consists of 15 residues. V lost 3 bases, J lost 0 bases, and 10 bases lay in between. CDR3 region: CASSIGLRSTDTQYF. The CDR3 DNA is TGTGCCAGTAGTATCGGCCTTCGAAGCACAGATACGCAGTATTTT.

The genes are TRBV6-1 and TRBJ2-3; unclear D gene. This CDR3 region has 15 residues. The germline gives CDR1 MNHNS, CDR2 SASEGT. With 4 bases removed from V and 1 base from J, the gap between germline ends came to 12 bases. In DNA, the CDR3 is TGTGCCAGCAGTGTTGTCAGCGCTGGCACAGATACGCAGTATTTT. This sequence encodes CASSVVSAGTDTQYF.

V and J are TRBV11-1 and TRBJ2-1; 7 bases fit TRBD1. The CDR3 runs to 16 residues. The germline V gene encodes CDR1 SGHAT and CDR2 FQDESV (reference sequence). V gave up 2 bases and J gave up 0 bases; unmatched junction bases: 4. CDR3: CASSLTAGGSYNEQFF. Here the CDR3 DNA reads TGTGCCAGCAGCTTAACCGCAGGGGGCTCCTACAATGAGCAGTTCTTC.

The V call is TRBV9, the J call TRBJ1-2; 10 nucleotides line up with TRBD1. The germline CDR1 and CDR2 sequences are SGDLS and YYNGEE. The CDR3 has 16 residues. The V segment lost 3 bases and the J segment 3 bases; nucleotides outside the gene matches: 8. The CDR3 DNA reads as TGTGCCAGCAGCGCCCCCCACGGGACAGGGGACTATGGCTACACCTTC. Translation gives CASSAPHGTGDYGYTF.

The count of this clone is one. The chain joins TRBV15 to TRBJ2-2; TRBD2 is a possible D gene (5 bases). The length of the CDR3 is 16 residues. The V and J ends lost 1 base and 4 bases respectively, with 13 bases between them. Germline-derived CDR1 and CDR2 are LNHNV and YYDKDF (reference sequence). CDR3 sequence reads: CATSRAAGLGTGELFF. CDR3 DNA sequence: TGTGCCACCAGCAGAGCGGCAGGACTGGGCACCGGGGAGCTGTTTTTT. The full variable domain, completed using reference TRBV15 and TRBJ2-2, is DAMVIQNPRYQVTQFGKPVTLSCSQTLNHNVMYWYQQKSSQAPKLLFHYYDKDFNNEADTPDNFQSRRPNTSFCFLDIRSPGLGDTAMYLCATSRAAGLGTGELFFGEGSRLTVL.

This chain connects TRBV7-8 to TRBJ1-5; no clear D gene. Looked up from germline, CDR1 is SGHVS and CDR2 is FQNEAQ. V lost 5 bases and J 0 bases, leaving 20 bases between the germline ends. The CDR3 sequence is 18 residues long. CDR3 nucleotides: TGTGCCAGCAGCCATGGGAGACGCTCCCCATATAGCAATCAGCCCCAGCATTTT. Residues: CASSHGRRSPYSNQPQHF. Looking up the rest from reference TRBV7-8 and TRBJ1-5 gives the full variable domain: GAGVSQSPRYKVAKRGQDVALRCDPISGHVSLFWYQQALGQGPEFLTYFQNEAQLDKSGLPSDRFFAERPEGSVSTLKIQRTQQEDSAVYLCASSHGRRSPYSNQPQHFGDGTRLSIL.

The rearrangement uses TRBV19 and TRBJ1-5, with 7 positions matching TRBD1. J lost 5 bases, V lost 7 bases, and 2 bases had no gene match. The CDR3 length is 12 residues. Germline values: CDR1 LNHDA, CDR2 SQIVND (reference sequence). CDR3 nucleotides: TGTGCCAGTACAGGGGGATATCAGCCCCAGCATTTT. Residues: CASTGGYQPQHF.

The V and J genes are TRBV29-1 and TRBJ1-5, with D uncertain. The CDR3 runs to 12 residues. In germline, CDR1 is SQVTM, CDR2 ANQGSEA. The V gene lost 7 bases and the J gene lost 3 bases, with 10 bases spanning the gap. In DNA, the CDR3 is TGCAGCGGGTGGTCCACCAATCAGCCCCAGCATTTT. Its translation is CSGWSTNQPQHF.

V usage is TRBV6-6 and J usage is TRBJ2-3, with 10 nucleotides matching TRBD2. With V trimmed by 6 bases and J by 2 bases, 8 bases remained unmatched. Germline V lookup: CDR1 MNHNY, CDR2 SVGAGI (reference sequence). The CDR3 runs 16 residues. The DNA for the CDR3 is TGTGCCAGCAGCGCGTTACTAGCGGGGCACACAGATACGCAGTATTTT. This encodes CASSALLAGHTDTQYF.

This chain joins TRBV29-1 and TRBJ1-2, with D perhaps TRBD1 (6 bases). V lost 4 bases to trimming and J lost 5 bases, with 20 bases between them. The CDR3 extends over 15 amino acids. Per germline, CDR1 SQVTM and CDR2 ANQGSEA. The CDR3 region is CSVVGDYRVGYGYTF. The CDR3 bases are TGCAGCGTTGTGGGGGATTACAGGGTTGGGTATGGCTACACCTTC.

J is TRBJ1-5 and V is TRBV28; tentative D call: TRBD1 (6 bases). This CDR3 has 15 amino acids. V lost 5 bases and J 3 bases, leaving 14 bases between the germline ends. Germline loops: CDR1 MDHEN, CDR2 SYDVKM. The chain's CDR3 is CASSKRGGVNQPQHF. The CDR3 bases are TGTGCCAGCAGTAAGAGGGGGGGGGTCAATCAGCCCCAGCATTTT.

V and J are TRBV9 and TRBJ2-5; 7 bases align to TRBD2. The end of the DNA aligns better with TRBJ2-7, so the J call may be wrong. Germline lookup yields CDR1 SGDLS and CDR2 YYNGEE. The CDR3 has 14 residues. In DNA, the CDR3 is TGTGCCAGCGCACCGGGACTACGGGACTACGAGCAGTACTTC. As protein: CASAPGLRDYEQYF.